The rows below give T cell receptor beta chains drawn from one sample of a study of CD8 T cells in ankylosing spondylitis. Each CDR3 protein gets one entry after TCRdb re-called the 5' RACE reads with MiXCR. The sample has some 140,000 distinct CDR3 sequences; more than 9.5% are singletons. Sequences were obtained from blood, either unsorted or a sorted T cell fraction (not recorded which). Source of these receptors: a female donor with ankylosing spondylitis or in good health (not recorded which). CDR3s include the opening cysteine and the closing phenylalanine or tryptophan. The D gene is left open where the match is weak. Only some rows state a clone size, as once, few, many or a class for expanded clones.

d_gene: TRBD2
v_gene: TRBV7-7
abundance: few
j_gene: TRBJ2-7
CDR3aa: CASSLASGGDYEQYF
CDR3nt: TGTGCCAGCAGCTTAGCCAGCGGGGGGGACTACGAGCAGTACTTC

d_gene: TRBD2
v_gene: TRBV12-3/TRBV12-4
abundance: many
j_gene: TRBJ2-5
CDR3aa: CASSDPGLKETQYF
CDR3nt: TGTGCCAGCAGCGACCCGGGACTAAAAGAGACCCAGTACTTC

d_gene: -
v_gene: TRBV7-9
abundance: many
j_gene: TRBJ2-7
CDR3aa: CASSLAGGTYEQYF
CDR3nt: TGTGCCAGCAGCTTAGCGGGAGGCACCTACGAGCAGTACTTC

d_gene: -
v_gene: TRBV18
abundance: many
j_gene: TRBJ2-3
CDR3aa: CASSPQTDRTDTQYF
CDR3nt: TGTGCCAGCTCACCCCAGACAGACCGCACAGATACGCAGTATTTT

d_gene: TRBD1
v_gene: TRBV14
abundance: few
j_gene: TRBJ2-7
CDR3aa: CASSNDRVVQYF
CDR3nt: TGTGCCAGCAGCAACGACAGGGTGGTGCAGTACTTC

d_gene: -
v_gene: TRBV7-6
abundance: many
j_gene: TRBJ1-5
CDR3aa: CASSLQSGGNQPQHF
CDR3nt: TGTGCCAGCAGCTTACAGTCAGGGGGCAATCAGCCCCAGCATTTT

d_gene: TRBD2
v_gene: TRBV11-3
abundance: few
j_gene: TRBJ2-1
CDR3aa: CASSLFGRTISGEQFF
CDR3nt: TGTGCCAGCAGCCTATTCGGGAGGACCATTTCCGGTGAGCAGTTCTTC

d_gene: TRBD2
v_gene: TRBV20-1
abundance: many
j_gene: TRBJ2-2
CDR3aa: CSASPGLAGVTGELFF
CDR3nt: TGCAGTGCTAGCCCGGGACTAGCGGGAGTCACCGGGGAGCTGTTTTTT

d_gene: -
v_gene: TRBV20-1
abundance: many
j_gene: TRBJ1-5
CDR3aa: CSASMGGQPQHF
CDR3nt: TGCAGTGCTAGTATGGGAGGTCAGCCCCAGCATTTT

d_gene: -
v_gene: TRBV20-1
abundance: many
j_gene: TRBJ2-7
CDR3aa: CSARDPSRGLGTYEQYF
CDR3nt: TGCAGTGCTAGAGATCCATCGCGGGGGCTGGGAACCTACGAGCAGTACTTC

d_gene: -
v_gene: TRBV5-1
abundance: many
j_gene: TRBJ2-2
CDR3aa: CASSSGNTGELFF
CDR3nt: TGCGCCAGCAGCTCGGGGAACACCGGGGAGCTGTTTTTT

d_gene: -
v_gene: TRBV12-3/TRBV12-4
abundance: many
j_gene: TRBJ1-2
CDR3aa: CASSLDLVAAGYTF
CDR3nt: TGTGCCAGCAGCTTAGACCTGGTAGCGGCCGGCTACACCTTC

d_gene: TRBD1
v_gene: TRBV5-5
abundance: -
j_gene: TRBJ1-5
CDR3aa: CASSSQTGVNQPQHF
CDR3nt: TGTGCCAGCAGCTCGCAGACAGGGGTGAATCAGCCCCAGCATTTT

d_gene: -
v_gene: TRBV7-2
abundance: many
j_gene: TRBJ1-6
CDR3aa: CASSLVGGDSPLHF
CDR3nt: TGTGCCAGCAGCTTAGTGGGGGGGGATTCACCCCTCCACTTT

d_gene: TRBD2
v_gene: TRBV12-3/TRBV12-4
abundance: many
j_gene: TRBJ2-7
CDR3aa: CASKSELAEYEQYF
CDR3nt: TGTGCCAGCAAATCGGAACTAGCGGAATACGAGCAGTACTTC

d_gene: -
v_gene: TRBV27
abundance: many
j_gene: TRBJ1-5
CDR3aa: CASSLLGGENQPQHF
CDR3nt: TGTGCCAGCAGCCTTTTGGGGGGGGAGAATCAGCCCCAGCATTTT

d_gene: -
v_gene: TRBV27
abundance: many
j_gene: TRBJ1-4
CDR3aa: CASRPTGVGKLFF
CDR3nt: TGTGCCAGCAGGCCGACAGGAGTTGGAAAACTGTTTTTT

d_gene: -
v_gene: TRBV5-1
abundance: -
j_gene: TRBJ1-2
CDR3aa: CASSLAPGRIYGYTF
CDR3nt: TGCGCCAGCAGCTTGGCCCCGGGACGGATCTATGGCTACACCTTC

d_gene: TRBD2
v_gene: TRBV12-3/TRBV12-4
abundance: many
j_gene: TRBJ2-2
CDR3aa: CASSLGTSGKNTGELFF
CDR3nt: TGTGCCAGCAGTTTAGGGACTAGCGGGAAAAACACCGGGGAGCTGTTTTTT

d_gene: -
v_gene: TRBV12-3/TRBV12-4
abundance: many
j_gene: TRBJ2-5
CDR3aa: CASSRWQETQYF
CDR3nt: TGTGCCAGCAGTAGGTGGCAAGAGACCCAGTACTTC

d_gene: TRBD1
v_gene: TRBV25-1
abundance: many
j_gene: TRBJ2-7
CDR3aa: CASSEFGQGAYEQYF
CDR3nt: TGTGCCAGCAGTGAATTCGGACAGGGGGCCTACGAGCAGTACTTC

d_gene: TRBD2
v_gene: TRBV10-3
abundance: many
j_gene: TRBJ2-5
CDR3aa: CAISEPWTSGKETQYF
CDR3nt: TGTGCCATCAGTGAGCCATGGACTAGCGGGAAAGAGACCCAGTACTTC

d_gene: -
v_gene: TRBV28
abundance: once
j_gene: TRBJ1-1
CDR3aa: CASIRGDGNTEAFF
CDR3nt: TGTGCCAGCATCCGAGGCGACGGGAACACTGAAGCTTTCTTT

d_gene: -
v_gene: TRBV12-3/TRBV12-4
abundance: many
j_gene: TRBJ2-3
CDR3aa: CASSLSRGALTDTQYF
CDR3nt: TGTGCCAGCAGTTTATCTCGGGGGGCCCTCACAGATACGCAGTATTTT

d_gene: TRBD1
v_gene: TRBV11-1
abundance: -
j_gene: TRBJ1-6
CDR3aa: CASSGDRGGSSYNSPLHF
CDR3nt: TGTGCCAGCAGCGGGGACAGGGGTGGGAGCTCCTATAATTCACCCCTCCACTTT

d_gene: -
v_gene: TRBV29-1
abundance: -
j_gene: TRBJ1-6
CDR3aa: CSVLVGQGGSPLHF
CDR3nt: TGCAGCGTTCTCGTGGGGCAGGGAGGTTCACCCCTCCACTTT

d_gene: -
v_gene: TRBV6-6
abundance: few
j_gene: TRBJ2-1
CDR3aa: CASRYNEQFF
CDR3nt: TGTGCCAGCAGGTACAATGAGCAGTTCTTC

d_gene: TRBD2
v_gene: TRBV20-1
abundance: many
j_gene: TRBJ2-3
CDR3aa: CSARADKSSGSRRADTQYF
CDR3nt: TGCAGTGCTCGTGCGGATAAATCTAGCGGGAGTCGGAGGGCAGATACGCAGTATTTT

d_gene: -
v_gene: TRBV7-2
abundance: many
j_gene: TRBJ2-1
CDR3aa: CASSSPRMGLYNEQFF
CDR3nt: TGTGCCAGCAGCTCGCCCAGAATGGGACTCTACAATGAGCAGTTCTTC

d_gene: TRBD2
v_gene: TRBV6-1
abundance: -
j_gene: TRBJ2-1
CDR3aa: CASRLSSGWANEQFF
CDR3nt: TGTGCCAGCAGACTCTCTAGCGGGTGGGCCAATGAGCAGTTCTTC

d_gene: -
v_gene: TRBV5-1
abundance: many
j_gene: TRBJ2-7
CDR3aa: CASRVHPRTLKLYEQYF
CDR3nt: TGCGCCAGCAGGGTACATCCGAGGACCCTGAAATTGTACGAGCAGTACTTC

d_gene: -
v_gene: TRBV4-1
abundance: -
j_gene: TRBJ2-2
CDR3aa: CASSHFPARSLAGELFF
CDR3nt: TGCGCCAGCAGCCATTTTCCGGCTCGCTCTTTGGCCGGGGAGCTGTTTTTT

d_gene: TRBD1
v_gene: TRBV27
abundance: -
j_gene: TRBJ1-5
CDR3aa: CASSLRGREYSNQPQHF
CDR3nt: TGTGCCAGCAGTCTCAGGGGGCGGGAATATAGCAATCAGCCCCAGCATTTT

d_gene: TRBD1
v_gene: TRBV5-1
abundance: many
j_gene: TRBJ1-2
CDR3aa: CASGKTTGTGGPANYGYTF
CDR3nt: TGCGCCAGCGGGAAAACGACCGGGACAGGGGGACCAGCTAACTATGGCTACACCTTC

d_gene: -
v_gene: TRBV30
abundance: few
j_gene: TRBJ2-5
CDR3aa: CAWTQTEKETQYF
CDR3nt: TGTGCCTGGACCCAGACAGAGAAAGAGACCCAGTACTTC

d_gene: TRBD1
v_gene: TRBV12-3/TRBV12-4
abundance: many
j_gene: TRBJ1-5
CDR3aa: CASSSVGTGAQPQHF
CDR3nt: TGTGCCAGCAGTTCTGTCGGGACAGGGGCTCAGCCCCAGCATTTT

d_gene: -
v_gene: TRBV7-3
abundance: many
j_gene: TRBJ1-3
CDR3aa: CASSLRGGNTIYF
CDR3nt: TGTGCCAGCAGCTTACGAGGGGGAAACACCATATATTTT

d_gene: -
v_gene: TRBV20-1
abundance: many
j_gene: TRBJ2-6
CDR3aa: CSARSGANVLTF
CDR3nt: TGCAGTGCTAGAAGTGGGGCCAACGTCCTGACTTTC

d_gene: TRBD1
v_gene: TRBV11-2
abundance: many
j_gene: TRBJ2-7
CDR3aa: CASSPRQGVSGYEQYF
CDR3nt: TGTGCCAGCAGCCCAAGACAGGGAGTCTCGGGGTACGAGCAGTACTTC

d_gene: -
v_gene: TRBV12-3/TRBV12-4
abundance: -
j_gene: TRBJ2-1
CDR3aa: CASTWGRNEQFF
CDR3nt: TGTGCCAGCACTTGGGGGAGGAATGAGCAGTTCTTC